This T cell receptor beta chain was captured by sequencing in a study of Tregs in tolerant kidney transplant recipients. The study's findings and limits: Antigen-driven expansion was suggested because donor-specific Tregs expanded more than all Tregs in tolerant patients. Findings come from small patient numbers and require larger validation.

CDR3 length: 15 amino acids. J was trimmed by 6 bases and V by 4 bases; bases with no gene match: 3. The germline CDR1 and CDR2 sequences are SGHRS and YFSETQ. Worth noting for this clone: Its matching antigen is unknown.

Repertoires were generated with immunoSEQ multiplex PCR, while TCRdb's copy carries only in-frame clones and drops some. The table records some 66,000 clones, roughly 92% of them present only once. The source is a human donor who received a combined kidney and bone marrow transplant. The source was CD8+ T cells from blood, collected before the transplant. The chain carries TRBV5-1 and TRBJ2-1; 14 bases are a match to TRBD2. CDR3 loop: CASSPGLAGANEQFF. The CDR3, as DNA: TGCGCCAGCAGCCCGGGACTAGCGGGAGCCAATGAGCAGTTCTTC.